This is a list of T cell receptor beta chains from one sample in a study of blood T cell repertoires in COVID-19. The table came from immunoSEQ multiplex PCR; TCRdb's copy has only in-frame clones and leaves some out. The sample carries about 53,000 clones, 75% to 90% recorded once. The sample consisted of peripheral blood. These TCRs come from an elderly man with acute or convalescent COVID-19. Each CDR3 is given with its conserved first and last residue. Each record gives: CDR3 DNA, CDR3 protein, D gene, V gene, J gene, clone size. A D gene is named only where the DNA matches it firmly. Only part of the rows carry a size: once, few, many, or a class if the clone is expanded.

cdr3_nt: TGTGCCAGCAGCCAAGTGGCTAGCGTGCAGTTCTTC; cdr3_aa: CASSQVASVQFF; d_call: .; v_call: TRBV14; j_call: TRBJ2-1; clone_size: .
cdr3_nt: TGTGCTAGCAGCCCGACAAAGAGAAGCGGGTACAATGAGCAGTTCTTC; cdr3_aa: CASSPTKRSGYNEQFF; d_call: .; v_call: TRBV7-7; j_call: TRBJ2-1; clone_size: .
cdr3_nt: TGTGCCAGCAGTCCACCTGCGGTAGAGGATAGATCCATATATTTT; cdr3_aa: CASSPPAVEDRSIYF; d_call: .; v_call: TRBV6-6; j_call: TRBJ1-3; clone_size: .
cdr3_nt: TGTGCCAGCAGCCCGTCGCCAGGAGGGAATTCACCCCTCCACTTT; cdr3_aa: CASSPSPGGNSPLHF; d_call: .; v_call: TRBV16; j_call: TRBJ1-6; clone_size: .
cdr3_nt: TGTGCTTCGGCCGGACTAGCGGGGGCATGGGAGCAGTTCTTC; cdr3_aa: CASAGLAGAWEQFF; d_call: TRBD2; v_call: TRBV6-5; j_call: TRBJ2-1; clone_size: .
cdr3_nt: TGTGCCAGCAGCAAAGAGGAGGACAGGGGGAACATTCAGTACTTC; cdr3_aa: CASSKEEDRGNIQYF; d_call: .; v_call: TRBV21-1; j_call: TRBJ2-4; clone_size: .
cdr3_nt: TGTGCCAGTACCTGGGGCAGCATGAACACTGAAGCTTTCTTT; cdr3_aa: CASTWGSMNTEAFF; d_call: .; v_call: TRBV19; j_call: TRBJ1-1; clone_size: .
cdr3_nt: TGCGCCAGCAGCCCTCAGAACCTGAACACTGAAGCTTTCTTT; cdr3_aa: CASSPQNLNTEAFF; d_call: .; v_call: TRBV5-1; j_call: TRBJ1-1; clone_size: .
cdr3_nt: TGTGCCAGCAGCCCCCAGGGGAGTGGCACTGAAGCTTTCTTT; cdr3_aa: CASSPQGSGTEAFF; d_call: .; v_call: TRBV7-2; j_call: TRBJ1-1; clone_size: .
cdr3_nt: TGTGCCACCAGCGGCTCACATGGCGGGGAGCTGTTTTTT; cdr3_aa: CATSGSHGGELFF; d_call: .; v_call: TRBV15; j_call: TRBJ2-2; clone_size: .
cdr3_nt: TGTGCCACCAGAGGCAGGGTTACTAGCACAGATACGCAGTATTTT; cdr3_aa: CATRGRVTSTDTQYF; d_call: .; v_call: TRBV2; j_call: TRBJ2-3; clone_size: .
cdr3_nt: TGTGCCAGCAGCCCGGGACTGAACTACGAGCAGTACTTC; cdr3_aa: CASSPGLNYEQYF; d_call: .; v_call: TRBV3-1/TRBV3-2; j_call: TRBJ2-7; clone_size: .
cdr3_nt: TGTGCCAGTAGGATAACTGGACAGGGAGCCCACTCTGGAAACACCATATATTTT; cdr3_aa: CASRITGQGAHSGNTIYF; d_call: TRBD1; v_call: TRBV19; j_call: TRBJ1-3; clone_size: .
cdr3_nt: TGCGCCAGCAGCTTGGCTACAGGGGGAGGCGAGCAGTACTTC; cdr3_aa: CASSLATGGGEQYF; d_call: TRBD1; v_call: TRBV5-1; j_call: TRBJ2-7; clone_size: .
cdr3_nt: TGCGCCAGCAGCTTGGAGACTATTAGTGAGCAGTTCTTC; cdr3_aa: CASSLETISEQFF; d_call: .; v_call: TRBV5-1; j_call: TRBJ2-1; clone_size: few
cdr3_nt: TGTGCCAGCAGCCCCGAGGCGGTAGGGGACACCGGGGAGCTGTTTTTT; cdr3_aa: CASSPEAVGDTGELFF; d_call: .; v_call: TRBV9; j_call: TRBJ2-2; clone_size: .
cdr3_nt: TGTGCCAGCAGCCTGACTGGACAGGGGAGAACCGGGGAGCTGTTTTTT; cdr3_aa: CASSLTGQGRTGELFF; d_call: TRBD1; v_call: TRBV5-6; j_call: TRBJ2-2; clone_size: .
cdr3_nt: TGTGCCAGCAGCTTAGCAGTCCGGGGGGCGAGCACAGATACGCAGTATTTT; cdr3_aa: CASSLAVRGASTDTQYF; d_call: .; v_call: TRBV7-2; j_call: TRBJ2-3; clone_size: .
cdr3_nt: TGCGCCAGCAGTCAATCCCGGGACAGGGAGGGCGAGACCCAGTACTTC; cdr3_aa: CASSQSRDREGETQYF; d_call: TRBD1; v_call: TRBV23-1; j_call: TRBJ2-5; clone_size: .
cdr3_nt: TGTGCCAGTAGGGCACAGGGTGCTTGGAATGAAAAACTGTTTTTT; cdr3_aa: CASRAQGAWNEKLFF; d_call: .; v_call: TRBV19; j_call: TRBJ1-4; clone_size: few
cdr3_nt: TGCGCCAGCGCCACAGGGGTGGGAGAGACCCAGTACTTC; cdr3_aa: CASATGVGETQYF; d_call: TRBD1; v_call: TRBV5-1; j_call: TRBJ2-5; clone_size: once
cdr3_nt: TGTGCCAGCAGTTTGACTAGTCGAGAGACCCAGTACTTC; cdr3_aa: CASSLTSRETQYF; d_call: .; v_call: TRBV27; j_call: TRBJ2-5; clone_size: .
cdr3_nt: TGTGCCAGCAGCTTAGTGGGCCCCTCGGGGGATACGCAGTATTTT; cdr3_aa: CASSLVGPSGDTQYF; d_call: .; v_call: TRBV11-2; j_call: TRBJ2-3; clone_size: once
cdr3_nt: TGTGCCAGCAGCCTCCGGGATCTCTCTGGAAACACCATATATTTT; cdr3_aa: CASSLRDLSGNTIYF; d_call: .; v_call: TRBV13; j_call: TRBJ1-3; clone_size: .
cdr3_nt: TGTGCCAGCAGCTGGGGGACAGGGGGAACGGAGACCCAGTACTTC; cdr3_aa: CASSWGTGGTETQYF; d_call: TRBD1; v_call: TRBV5-8; j_call: TRBJ2-5; clone_size: .
cdr3_nt: TGCAGCGTTGAGGGACATGACACTGAGCAGTACTTC; cdr3_aa: CSVEGHDTEQYF; d_call: .; v_call: TRBV29-1; j_call: TRBJ2-7; clone_size: .
cdr3_nt: TGTGCCAGCAGCCACCTAGCGGGGGGAGATACGCAGTATTTT; cdr3_aa: CASSHLAGGDTQYF; d_call: TRBD2; v_call: TRBV2; j_call: TRBJ2-3; clone_size: .
cdr3_nt: TGTGCCAGCAGCGCCTCAATAGGGGGCAGGGGACCCAATAACTATGGCTACACCTTC; cdr3_aa: CASSASIGGRGPNNYGYTF; d_call: TRBD1; v_call: TRBV9; j_call: TRBJ1-2; clone_size: .
cdr3_nt: TGTGCCAGTAGTGACAGGGGGAATGAGCAGTTCTTC; cdr3_aa: CASSDRGNEQFF; d_call: TRBD1; v_call: TRBV19; j_call: TRBJ2-1; clone_size: .
cdr3_nt: TGTGCCAGCACGGTAGCGGGGGGTCTCAATGAGCAGTTCTTC; cdr3_aa: CASTVAGGLNEQFF; d_call: TRBD2; v_call: TRBV2; j_call: TRBJ2-1; clone_size: .
cdr3_nt: TGTGCCAGCAGCGTAGGGACAGCCGCCGGGGAGCTGTTTTTT; cdr3_aa: CASSVGTAAGELFF; d_call: .; v_call: TRBV9; j_call: TRBJ2-2; clone_size: few
cdr3_nt: TGTGCCAGCAGTCTCGGGACTGTGGGGGAACAGTACTTC; cdr3_aa: CASSLGTVGEQYF; d_call: .; v_call: TRBV6-5; j_call: TRBJ2-7; clone_size: .
cdr3_nt: TGTGCCAGTCTAGAAAGGGGGCCTAATGAAAAACTGTTTTTT; cdr3_aa: CASLERGPNEKLFF; d_call: TRBD1; v_call: TRBV5-3; j_call: TRBJ1-4; clone_size: .
cdr3_nt: TGTGCCAGCAGCTTATTAGGGGAATTACGTGGCTACACCTTC; cdr3_aa: CASSLLGELRGYTF; d_call: .; v_call: TRBV7-2; j_call: TRBJ1-2; clone_size: .
cdr3_nt: TGTGCCAGCAGCGTCCGACTAGCGGGGGGGCTTCACCGAAACAATGAGCAGTTCTTC; cdr3_aa: CASSVRLAGGLHRNNEQFF; d_call: TRBD2; v_call: TRBV9; j_call: TRBJ2-1; clone_size: .
cdr3_nt: TGTGCCAGCAGCCGGTGGGCCCCAGCGGGACTAGCGGGGAACTACGAGCAGTACTTC; cdr3_aa: CASSRWAPAGLAGNYEQYF; d_call: TRBD2; v_call: TRBV11-2; j_call: TRBJ2-7; clone_size: .
cdr3_nt: TGTGCCAGCAGCGGACAGGGAGGAATTGATGAGCAGTTCTTC; cdr3_aa: CASSGQGGIDEQFF; d_call: TRBD1; v_call: TRBV6-2/TRBV6-3; j_call: TRBJ2-1; clone_size: .